The clone carrying this TCR beta chain turned up a few times. The data were obtained in a study of blood T cell repertoires in COVID-19. This CDR3 region has 16 residues. Per the germline V gene, CDR1 is MNHEY and CDR2 is SVGEGT. V lost 5 bases to trimming and J lost 1 base; unmatched junction nucleotides: 5. Profiled with immunoSEQ multiplex PCR; TCRdb holds only in-frame clones, not every one. The sample lists about 43,000 clones; more than 80% were seen once. The sample was peripheral blood. This receptor was taken from a man in his sixties with active COVID-19. The chain carries TRBV6-2 or TRBV6-3 and TRBJ2-5; TRBD2 matches at 12 bases. CDR3 sequence: CASSPGLAGSQETQYF. CDR3 DNA sequence: TGTGCCAGCAGTCCGGGACTAGCGGGTTCCCAAGAGACCCAGTACTTC.